A single sample is the source of the 28 T cell receptor beta chains below, sequenced in a study of shared clonotypes between healthy human individuals (dated by TCRdb to about 2020). To prepare the library, the immunoSEQ multiplex PCR assay was applied. The immuneACCESS repertoire file appears here via TCRdb, limited to in-frame rearrangements. These files lack a portion of the clones; in checked studies, under half of the deficit traces to unresolved V genes, and the cause of the others is not known. Within this sample are 2 million to 3 million clones, with 93% of them counted one time only. Of the sample, 0.36% falls within the top ten clones. Sequenced: naive CD4+ T cells from PBMCs. In light of the paper, this sample's cell subset or site label describes: CD45RA+ positively selected. All receptors derive from a man aged 18 to 30 in good health. Some clones in this sample may be carry-over from other donors' samples.

The chain has TRBV21-1 and TRBJ1-3; the D call TRBD1 from the table was never checked on the DNA. TRBV21-1 is recorded as a pseudogene. The CDR3 is 18 residues long. The CDR3 here is CASSDSLQGAHLGNTIYF. As DNA, the CDR3 is TGTGCCAGCAGCGACTCGTTACAGGGGGCCCATCTTGGAAACACCATATATTTT.

The chain combines TRBV18 with TRBJ2-5; no clear D. Trimming shortened V by 1 base and J by 1 base, and 10 bases separated the two germline ends. CDR1 is KGHSH and CDR2 is LQKENI in the germline V gene. This CDR3 has 15 residues. This CDR3 reads CASSPLRSSQETQYF. CDR3 DNA sequence: TGTGCCAGCTCACCACTCCGGAGTTCCCAAGAGACCCAGTACTTC.

J is TRBJ1-4 and V is TRBV18; D unresolved. The CDR3 has 15 amino acids. V shed 4 bases and J shed 2 bases, with 11 bases lying between them. Germline values: CDR1 KGHSH, CDR2 LQKENI. Written as DNA, the CDR3 is TGTGCCAGCTCACGACAACGAGAGACTAATGAAAAACTGTTTTTT. This sequence encodes CASSRQRETNEKLFF.

The CDR3, as DNA: TGTGCCAGCAGCGTAGTGAGCGTGAGGACAGATACGCAGTATTTT. Translated: CASSVVSVRTDTQYF. The chain has TRBV9 and TRBJ2-3; D unclear. Trimming shortened V by 0 bases and J by 3 bases, and 11 bases separated the two germline ends. Germline lookup yields CDR1 SGDLS and CDR2 YYNGEE. The CDR3 spans 15 residues.

The chain links TRBV9 to TRBJ2-5; D call uncertain. CDR3 length: 12 amino acids. Deletions cut 4 bases from V and 7 bases from J, with 11 bases between. CDR1 is SGDLS, CDR2 YYNGEE, per germline. CDR3 protein: CASSFPSGTQYF. The CDR3 DNA reads as TGTGCCAGCAGCTTCCCCTCGGGGACCCAGTACTTC.

A word on this clone: The sample contains more than one DNA sequence encoding this CDR3. The chain combines TRBV18 with TRBJ1-5; D is possibly TRBD1 (5 bases). Germline CDR1 is KGHSH and CDR2 is LQKENI. The CDR3 is made up of 13 amino acids. Trimming stripped 5 bases from V and 1 base from J, with 6 bases between. The CDR3 loop reads CASSRDSNQPQHF. CDR3 in DNA: TGTGCCAGCTCAAGGGACAGCAATCAGCCCCAGCATTTT.

The V call is TRBV18, the J call TRBJ2-7, with D possibly called TRBD1 or TRBD2 (5 bases each). Germline-derived CDR1 and CDR2 are KGHSH and LQKENI. This CDR3 contains 14 residues. V was trimmed by 3 bases and J by 7 bases, leaving 16 bases between them. The DNA of the CDR3 is TGTGCCAGCTCACCTGGGACGCCGACGGGTGAGCAGTACTTC. This translates into CASSPGTPTGEQYF.

The rearrangement joins TRBV6-5 to TRBJ2-5; 8 positions match TRBD2. Germline CDR1 is MNHEY and CDR2 is SVGAGI. V lost 7 bases, J lost 10 bases, and 17 bases stayed unmatched. This CDR3 has 15 residues. The CDR3 region is CASTRLANTRDSQYF. As DNA, the CDR3 is TGTGCCAGCACCCGACTAGCGAACACAAGAGATAGCCAGTACTTC.

This chain links TRBV21-1 with TRBJ2-5; TRBD1 is the table's D call, not checked against the DNA. TRBV21-1 is deemed a pseudogene. CDR3 length equals 15 residues. The chain's CDR3 is CASSKTGANQETQYF. The CDR3 nucleotides read TGTGCCAGCAGCAAGACAGGGGCCAACCAAGAGACCCAGTACTTC.

V is TRBV10-2 and J is TRBJ2-2; D is perhaps TRBD1 or TRBD2 (6 bases each). The CDR3 extends over 18 amino acids. V lost 3 bases and J lost 3, with 20 bases in between. The V gene's germline CDR1 is WSHSY and CDR2 SAAADI. This CDR3 reads CASSDLRGGTLYTGELFF. The CDR3 DNA reads TGCGCCAGCAGTGACCTTCGTGGGGGGACACTATACACCGGGGAGCTGTTTTTT.

V gene TRBV5-4 combines with J gene TRBJ1-1; 7 bases line up with TRBD1. J lost 0 bases, V lost 1 base, and 12 bases had no gene match. This CDR3 comprises 18 residues. Germline V CDR1 and CDR2: SGHNT, YYREEE (reference sequence). CDR3 amino acids: CASSLRAGGSSMNTEAFF. CDR3 nucleotide sequence: TGTGCCAGCAGCTTGCGGGCAGGGGGAAGCAGCATGAACACTGAAGCTTTCTTT.

The V gene is TRBV5-8, the J gene TRBJ2-6; D unresolved. The CDR3 length is 17 residues. Germline CDR1 and CDR2: SGHTS and YDEGEE. Trimming cost V 0 bases and J 0 bases, with 10 bases left between them. The CDR3: CASSLAQDGSGANVLTF. In nucleotides, the CDR3 is TGTGCCAGCAGCTTGGCCCAGGACGGCTCTGGGGCCAACGTCCTGACTTTC.

The J gene is TRBJ1-2, the V gene TRBV28, with 9 bases matching TRBD1. The J segment lost 5 bases and the V segment lost 6 bases, leaving 4 bases of the junction unmatched. This CDR3 has 13 amino acids. Germline CDR1 and CDR2: MDHEN and SYDVKM. CDR3 nucleotide sequence: TGTGCCAGCAGGGGACAGGGATATTATGGCTACACCTTC. This gives the protein CASRGQGYYGYTF.

The chain employs TRBV10-2 and TRBJ1-1, with unresolved D. This CDR3 is 13 amino acids long. CDR1 is WSHSY, CDR2 SAAADI, per germline. V shed 4 bases and J shed 1 base, with 7 bases lying between them. CDR3 in amino acids: CASSAAANTEAFF. The CDR3 nucleotides are TGCGCCAGCAGTGCGGCAGCGAACACTGAAGCTTTCTTT.

The CDR3 is CAWTSRLAASWGNNEQFF. CDR3 DNA sequence: TGTGCCTGGACGTCGAGGCTAGCGGCCTCTTGGGGGAACAATGAGCAGTTCTTC. The V call is TRBV30, the J call TRBJ2-1; TRBD2 agrees at 7 bases. Germline assignment: CDR1 GTSNPN and CDR2 SVGIG (reference sequence). Unmatched junction bases numbered 20, after V lost 4 bases and J lost 5 bases. The CDR3 runs 18 residues.

This clone came up once. CDR3 loop: CASSSPTRDRENSTEAFF. The CDR3 nucleotides are TGTGCCAGCAGCTCACCTACTCGGGACAGGGAAAATAGCACTGAAGCTTTCTTT. V is TRBV21-1 and J is TRBJ1-1; the table's D call of TRBD1 was not tested on the DNA. TRBV21-1 represents a pseudogene. CDR3 length: 18 amino acids.

V usage is TRBV6-5 and J usage is TRBJ2-3, with D maybe TRBD2 (6 bases). The CDR3 spans 14 residues. Per germline, CDR1 MNHEY and CDR2 SVGAGI. The V end was cut by 6 bases, the J end by 3 bases, with 13 bases between. The CDR3 sequence: CASRETRKTDTQYF. For the CDR3, the DNA is TGTGCCAGCAGGGAGACTAGGAAAACAGATACGCAGTATTTT.

This rearrangement joins TRBV5-1 to TRBJ1-1; possibly TRBD1 for D (5 bases). Germline V gene data show CDR1 as SGHRS and CDR2 as YFSETQ. V lost 0 bases, J lost 9 bases, and 9 bases lay in between. The CDR3 loop spans 12 amino acids. The chain's CDR3 is CASSLDGGKAFF. The CDR3 DNA reads TGCGCCAGCAGCTTGGACGGGGGAAAAGCTTTCTTT.

This sequence joins TRBV5-3 and TRBJ2-1; the D is unclear. TRBV5-3 is placed among ORFs of uncertain function. V was shortened by 5 bases and J by 8 bases, with 8 bases between the two germline ends. This CDR3 has 11 amino acids. CDR3 coding DNA: TGTGCCAGAAGGCTTAGGGATGAGCAGTTCTTC. This sequence encodes CARRLRDEQFF.

This clone was seen a single time. This chain joins TRBV28 and TRBJ1-1; D is unclear. CDR3 size: 13 residues. V was shortened by 8 bases and J by 2 bases, with 12 bases between the two germline ends. Germline assignment: CDR1 MDHEN and CDR2 SYDVKM. For the CDR3, the DNA is TGTGCCAGCGGTGGCGGGGTTAACACTGAAGCTTTCTTT. It encodes CASGGGVNTEAFF.

The CDR3 DNA follows: TGTGCCAGCAGTTACTCCATGACAGTCTGGGAGACCCAGTACTTC. Translating gives CASSYSMTVWETQYF. The rearrangement joins TRBV6-6 to TRBJ2-5; D possibly corresponds to TRBD1 (5 bases). Germline CDR1 MNHNY, CDR2 SVGAGI (reference sequence). The ends were cut back, 0 bases at V and 5 bases at J, with 13 bases in the middle. The CDR3 consists of 15 residues.

V usage is TRBV5-6 and J usage is TRBJ2-7; a possible D gene is TRBD2 (5 bases). Trimming pared 1 base from V and 7 bases from J, leaving 24 bases between. The CDR3 covers 17 residues. Germline CDR1 and CDR2: SGHDT and YYEEEE. This chain's CDR3 is CASSLFGDETPTYEQYF. The CDR3 nucleotides read TGTGCCAGCAGCTTGTTCGGGGATGAGACGCCTACTTATGAGCAGTACTTC. Supplemented by reference TRBV5-6 and TRBJ2-7, the full variable domain reads DAGVTQSPTHLIKTRGQQVTLRCSPKSGHDTVSWYQQALGQGPQFIFQYYEEEERQRGNFPDRFSGHQFPNYSSELNVNALLLGDSALYLCASSLFGDETPTYEQYFGPGTRLTVT.

There are a few counts of this clone. The chain couples TRBV7-8 to TRBJ1-1; possible D gene TRBD1, 6 bases. Trimming cost V 4 bases and J 1 base, with 10 bases left between them. This CDR3 spans 14 amino acids. The germline CDR1 and CDR2 sequences are SGHVS and FQNEAQ. Here the CDR3 reads CASSSVQGNTEAFF. The CDR3 DNA is TGTGCCAGCAGCTCCGTACAGGGGAACACTGAAGCTTTCTTT.

This clone was counted once. The V and J genes are TRBV7-9 and TRBJ2-7; the D call may be TRBD1 or TRBD2 (5 bases each). The V gene's germline CDR1 is SEHNR and CDR2 FQNEAQ (reference sequence). The length of the CDR3 is 14 residues. V was clipped by 7 bases and J by 6 bases, with 19 bases between them. This CDR3 is CASTFGTSLSEQYF. As DNA, the CDR3 is TGTGCCAGCACCTTCGGGACCAGCTTATCCGAGCAGTACTTC.

The V call is TRBV5-1, the J call TRBJ1-4; 7 nucleotides agree with TRBD1. The CDR3 loop spans 16 amino acids. Trimming cost V 10 bases and J 8 bases; bases outside gene matches: 20. Germline CDR1 reads SGHRS; CDR2 reads YFSETQ. The CDR3 here is CASRPAGDTGEEKLFF. The CDR3 DNA follows: TGCGCCTCCCGACCCGCGGGAGATACAGGGGAGGAAAAACTGTTTTTT.

This clone came up once. This rearrangement joins TRBV28 to TRBJ1-4; D not certain. CDR3 length: 14 amino acids. Trimming left V 11 bases short and J 1 base short, with 14 bases between. Per germline, CDR1 MDHEN and CDR2 SYDVKM. This chain's CDR3 is CACKKGGTNEKLFF. Here the CDR3 DNA reads TGTGCCTGTAAAAAAGGCGGAACTAATGAAAAACTGTTTTTT. Filled out from reference TRBV28 and TRBJ1-4, the complete variable domain reads DVKVTQSSRYLVKRTGEKVFLECVQDMDHENMFWYRQDPGLGLRLIYFSYDVKMKEKGDIPEGYSVSREKKERFSLILESASTNQTSMYLCACKKGGTNEKLFFGSGTQLSVL.

The chain combines TRBV7-9 with TRBJ1-1; D remains ambiguous. V lost 1 base and J 3 bases, leaving 9 bases between the germline ends. The CDR3 contains 14 residues. CDR1 and CDR2 (germline): SEHNR, FQNEAQ (reference sequence). CDR3 in amino acids: CASSLEGSDTEAFF. DNA for the CDR3: TGTGCCAGCAGCTTAGAGGGAAGTGACACTGAAGCTTTCTTT. The whole variable domain, filled in from reference TRBV7-9 and TRBJ1-1, reads DTGVSQNPRHKITKRGQNVTFRCDPISEHNRLYWYRQTLGQGPEFLTYFQNEAQLEKSRLLSDRFSAERPKGSFSTLEIQRTEQGDSAMYLCASSLEGSDTEAFFGQGTRLTVV.

The CDR3 DNA reads TGTGCCAGCAGCCGAACGAGCACCGGGGAGCTGTTTTTT. Translated: CASSRTSTGELFF. The chain joins TRBV7-3 to TRBJ2-2, with D unresolved. The CDR3 has 13 residues. Germline loops: CDR1 SGHTA, CDR2 FQGTGA. Deletions cut 5 bases from V and 4 bases from J, with 8 bases between.